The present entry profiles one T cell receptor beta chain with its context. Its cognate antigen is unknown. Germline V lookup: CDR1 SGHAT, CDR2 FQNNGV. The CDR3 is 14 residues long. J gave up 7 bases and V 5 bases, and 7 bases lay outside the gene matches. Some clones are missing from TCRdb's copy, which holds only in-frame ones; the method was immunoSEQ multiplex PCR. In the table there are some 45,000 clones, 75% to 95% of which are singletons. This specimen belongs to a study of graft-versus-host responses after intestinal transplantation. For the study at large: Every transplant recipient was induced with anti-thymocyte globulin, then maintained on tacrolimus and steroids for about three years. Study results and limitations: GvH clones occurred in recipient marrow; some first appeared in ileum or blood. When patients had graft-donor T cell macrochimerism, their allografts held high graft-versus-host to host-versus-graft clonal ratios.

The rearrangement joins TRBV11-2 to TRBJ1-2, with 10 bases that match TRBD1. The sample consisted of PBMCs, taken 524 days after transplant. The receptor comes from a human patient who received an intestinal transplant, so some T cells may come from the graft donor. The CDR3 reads CASSPGQGVGGYTF. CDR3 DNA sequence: TGTGCCAGCAGCCCCGGACAGGGGGTAGGTGGCTACACCTTC.